Below are 22 T cell receptor beta chains sequenced from a single sample in a study of CD8 T cells in Susac syndrome. It was with random hexamers that 0.5 to 1 ug RNA was reverse transcribed. MiXCR, run by TCRdb on the immunoSEQ multiplex PCR reads, gives a single entry per CDR3 protein. The table shows 150,000 to 180,000 distinct CDR3 sequences, with over 95% occurring only once. Input material: CD8+ T cells from PBMCs. The receptor source for this set is a human donor with multiple sclerosis.

This rearrangement joins TRBV20-1 to TRBJ2-2; 7 nucleotides align to TRBD1. CDR3 size: 14 residues. V gave up 3 bases and J gave up 6 bases; unmatched junction bases: 7. The germline V gene encodes CDR1 DFQATT and CDR2 SNEGSKA (reference sequence). CDR3 DNA sequence: TGCAGTGCTAGGGACAGGTTCGGTCCCGGGGAGCTGTTTTTT. Its translation: CSARDRFGPGELFF.

This chain uses TRBV11-2 with TRBJ2-7; D is possibly TRBD1 or TRBD2 (5 bases each). V gave up 1 base and J gave up 3 bases, with 7 bases separating them. Germline lookup yields CDR1 SGHAT and CDR2 FQNNGV. CDR3 length: 13 amino acids. The CDR3 nucleotides are TGTGCCAGCAGCTTAGGAGGGGTCTACGAGCAGTACGTC. It encodes CASSLGGVYEQYV.

This clonotype occurred once. The CDR3 loop is CSIGRLMNTEAFF. In DNA form, the CDR3 reads TGCAGCATAGGACGGTTGATGAACACTGAAGCTTTCTTT. The chain joins TRBV29-1 to TRBJ1-1; D is undetermined. The CDR3 runs to 13 residues. V lost 8 bases and J 0 bases, leaving 13 bases between the germline ends. CDR1 is SQVTM, CDR2 ANQGSEA, per germline.

The chain is built from TRBV7-8 and TRBJ2-7; perhaps TRBD2 as D (5 bases). Germline V lookup: CDR1 SGHVS, CDR2 FQNEAQ. V gave up 3 bases and J gave up 2 bases, with 11 bases separating them. There are 14 residues in the CDR3. CDR3 in amino acids: CASSFRRVAYEQYF. CDR3 in DNA: TGTGCCAGCAGCTTCCGGCGGGTCGCCTACGAGCAGTACTTC.

V gene TRBV6-5 combines with J gene TRBJ2-7; D possibly corresponds to TRBD2 (5 bases). The V gene lost 2 bases and the J gene lost 3 bases, with 11 bases spanning the gap. The CDR3 has 14 residues. Looked up from germline, CDR1 is MNHEY and CDR2 is SVGAGI. The CDR3 DNA reads as TGTGCCAGCAGTTACGGGCCAGGAGGCTACGAGCAGTACGTC. Encoded protein: CASSYGPGGYEQYV.

The rearrangement links TRBV29-1 to TRBJ1-6; a weak D match, TRBD1 (6 bases). In germline, CDR1 is SQVTM, CDR2 ANQGSEA. CDR3 length: 14 residues. V was clipped by 5 bases and J by 7 bases, with 15 bases between them. CDR3 DNA sequence: TGCAGCGTTCTAACTCGGGACATAAATTCACCCCTCCACTTT. It codes for CSVLTRDINSPLHF.

The chain uses TRBV29-1 and TRBJ1-4; D might be TRBD1 (6 bases). The CDR3 covers 13 residues. Between the trimmed V and J ends, which lost 6 bases and 6 bases, there was a span of 14 bases. Germline CDR1 reads SQVTM; CDR2 reads ANQGSEA. As DNA, the CDR3 is TGCAGCGTCATACAGGGCGGCGATGAAAAACTGTTTTTT. This codes for CSVIQGGDEKLFF.

This clonotype was recorded only once. This sequence joins TRBV3-1 and TRBJ1-1, with D perhaps matching TRBD1 (5 bases). Trimming removed 6 bases from V and 1 base from J, with 12 bases in between. Germline values: CDR1 LGHDT, CDR2 YNNKEL (reference sequence). The CDR3 is 14 amino acids. The CDR3 here is CASRRGTANTEAFF. CDR3 DNA sequence: TGTGCCAGCAGGCGAGGGACCGCGAACACTGAAGCTTTCTTT.

The chain carries TRBV29-1 and TRBJ1-1; the D is unclear. The CDR3 totals 13 residues. Germline assignment: CDR1 SQVTM and CDR2 ANQGSEA. Trimming removed 5 bases at V and 0 bases at J, with 10 bases between. This CDR3 reads CSVIFGVNTEAFF. For the CDR3, the DNA is TGCAGCGTTATCTTTGGGGTGAACACTGAAGCTTTCTTT. The full variable domain, in which reference TRBV29-1 and TRBJ1-1 provide the parts outside the CDR3, is SAVISQKPSRDICQRGTSLTIQCQVDSQVTMMFWYRQQPGQSLTLIATANQGSEATYESGFVIDKFPISRPNLTFSTLTVSNMSPEDSSIYLCSVIFGVNTEAFFGQGTRLTVV.

This clonotype occurred once. The V call is TRBV30, the J call TRBJ2-5, with 12 positions matching TRBD1. The V gene end was trimmed by 4 bases and the J gene end by 4 bases; junction bases not matched to a gene: 10. Germline V gene sequence: CDR1 GTSNPN, CDR2 SVGIG (reference sequence). This CDR3 has 16 amino acids. The chain's CDR3 is CAWKLRDRGRRETQYF. The CDR3 DNA sequence: TGTGCCTGGAAACTCCGGGACAGGGGGCGTCGAGAGACCCAGTACTTC. The whole variable domain, filled in from reference TRBV30 and TRBJ2-5, reads SQTIHQWPATLVQPVGSPLSLECTVEGTSNPNLYWYRQAAGRGLQLLFYSVGIGQISSEVPQNLSASRPQDRQFILSSKKLLLSDSGFYLCAWKLRDRGRRETQYFGPGTRLLVL.

This clonotype was seen only once. The chain joins TRBV14 to TRBJ1-1; no firm D call. The CDR3 has 15 amino acids. V was trimmed by 0 bases and J by 3 bases, leaving 11 bases between them. Per germline, CDR1 SGHDN and CDR2 FVKESK. The CDR3 here is CASSQELVGYTEAFF. The CDR3 DNA follows: TGTGCCAGCAGCCAAGAATTGGTGGGGTACACTGAAGCTTTCTTT.

The rearrangement uses TRBV9 and TRBJ2-3, with D unclear. CDR1 is SGDLS and CDR2 is YYNGEE in the germline V gene. The CDR3 is made up of 13 amino acids. Between the trimmed V and J ends, which lost 6 bases and 6 bases, there was a span of 14 bases. CDR3 nucleotide sequence: TGTGCCAGCACCCCTGGGCTCGGGGATACGCAGTATTTT. It codes for CASTPGLGDTQYF. Based on the CDR3 plus reference TRBV9 and TRBJ2-3, the full variable domain is DSGVTQTPKHLITATGQRVTLRCSPRSGDLSVYWYQQSLDQGLQFLIQYYNGEERAKGNILERFSAQQFPDLHSELNLSSLELGDSALYFCASTPGLGDTQYFGPGTRLTVL.

The chain is built from TRBV30 and TRBJ1-2; no definite D call. Germline-derived CDR1 and CDR2 are GTSNPN and SVGIG (reference sequence). The CDR3 has 11 amino acids. In DNA, the CDR3 is TGTGCTCAGGAAAATAACTATGGCTACACCTTC. Protein: CAQENNYGYTF.

V usage is TRBV27 and J usage is TRBJ2-5; tentatively, D is TRBD1 (6 bases). The CDR3 is 14 residues long. V lost 4 bases and J 1 base, leaving 10 bases between the germline ends. Germline lookup yields CDR1 MNHEY and CDR2 SMNVEV (reference sequence). Here the CDR3 reads CASSSPDSQETQYF. The CDR3 region has the DNA TGTGCCAGCAGTTCCCCGGACAGCCAAGAGACCCAGTACTTC.

This chain joins TRBV4-1 and TRBJ2-3, with a weak D call TRBD1 (6 bases). Trimming left V 4 bases short and J 6 bases short, with 20 bases between. Germline-derived CDR1 and CDR2 are MGHRA and YSYEKL. The CDR3 contains 16 residues. The DNA of the CDR3 is TGCGCCAGCAGCCTACCCGGGACAATGTATCGGGATACGCAGTATTTT. Its translation: CASSLPGTMYRDTQYF.

The chain combines TRBV27 with TRBJ1-6; D call uncertain. The ends were cut back, 6 bases at V and 6 bases at J, with 9 bases in the middle. The CDR3 is made up of 13 amino acids. Germline values: CDR1 MNHEY, CDR2 SMNVEV (reference sequence). The DNA of the CDR3 is TGTGCCAGCAGCCTAGGGAGTAATTCACCCCTCCACTTT. Protein product: CASSLGSNSPLHF.

V and J are TRBV20-1 and TRBJ2-1; D gene unclear. Germline V gene data show CDR1 as DFQATT and CDR2 as SNEGSKA (reference sequence). CDR3 size: 13 residues. V lost 5 bases, J lost 5 bases, and 13 bases lay in between. The CDR3: CSALHLTHNEQFF. CDR3 nucleotides: TGCAGTGCTCTCCACCTTACTCACAATGAGCAGTTCTTC.

This rearrangement joins TRBV11-2 to TRBJ1-1, with 8 positions matching TRBD1. Trimming at V came to 4 bases and at J to 4 bases, leaving 5 bases not matched to a gene. CDR1 and CDR2 from the germline V gene are SGHAT and FQNNGV. This CDR3 contains 14 residues. The CDR3 bases are TGTGCCAGCAGCTCTGGCAGGGGGCTCACTGAAGCTTTCTTT. Residues: CASSSGRGLTEAFF.

This chain joins TRBV12-3 or TRBV12-4 and TRBJ2-1, with D perhaps matching TRBD1 or TRBD2 (6 bases each). V lost 6 bases and J 0 bases, leaving 15 bases between the germline ends. CDR3 length: 16 residues. The CDR3 sequence is CASSTVWGASYNEQFF. CDR3 bases: TGTGCCAGCAGCACCGTGTGGGGGGCCTCCTACAATGAGCAGTTCTTC.

The chain has TRBV7-9 and TRBJ2-7, with D possibly being TRBD1 (6 bases). Germline V CDR1 and CDR2: SEHNR, FQNEAQ (reference sequence). Trimming cost V 1 base and J 2 bases, with 12 bases left between them. The length of the CDR3 is 15 residues. The DNA for the CDR3 is TGTGCCAGCAGCTTAGTCGGCAGGGGTCCCTACGAGCAGTACGTC. This translates into CASSLVGRGPYEQYV.

The chain recombines TRBV25-1 with TRBJ2-1; D may match TRBD1 or TRBD2 (5 bases each). The CDR3 totals 14 residues. The germline V and J ends were trimmed by 2 bases and 7 bases, with 12 bases remaining between them. CDR1 is MGHDK and CDR2 is SYGVNS in the germline V gene. This CDR3 reads CASSERGDGNEQFF. The CDR3 bases are TGTGCCAGCAGTGAAAGAGGGGATGGAAATGAGCAGTTCTTC. The full variable domain, its missing parts supplied by reference TRBV25-1 and TRBJ2-1, is EADIYQTPRYLVIGTGKKITLECSQTMGHDKMYWYQQDPGMELHLIHYSYGVNSTEKGDLSSESTVSRIRTEHFPLTLESARPSHTSQYLCASSERGDGNEQFFGPGTRLTVL.

The chain combines TRBV18 with TRBJ1-1; D gene uncertain. V was cut by 2 bases and J by 1 base, with 11 bases left in between. The CDR3 is made up of 15 amino acids. The germline gives CDR1 KGHSH, CDR2 LQKENI. The chain's CDR3 is CASSPSAVANTEAFF. The DNA of the CDR3 is TGTGCCAGCTCACCATCCGCCGTAGCGAACACTGAAGCTTTCTTT.